This paragraph covers one TCR beta chain sequence. Per the germline V gene, CDR1 is MDHEN and CDR2 is SYDVKM. The V gene lost 2 bases and the J gene lost 6 bases, with 11 bases spanning the gap. The CDR3 is 13 amino acids. The protocol was immunoSEQ multiplex PCR, while the TCRdb copy is restricted to in-frame clones and leaves out a portion. Among some 170,000 clones, around 84% were seen once, and the ten largest hold 12% to 15%. Researchers sorted participants into cohorts using their self-reported clinical history. Either two negative PCRs, clearance, or symptom resolution qualified Cohort 3 donors as recovered. The record originates from a study of blood T cell repertoires in COVID-19. Study background: The United States, Italy and Spain supplied acute and convalescent COVID-19 samples. T cells, B-cell-depleted T cells, or PBMCs supplied cDNA or gDNA.

The source is a man aged 45-60 years who had recovered from COVID-19. The source material was PBMCs or T cells enriched from blood (not recorded which). This sequence joins TRBV28 and TRBJ2-7; possible D gene TRBD2, 6 bases. The CDR3 sequence: CASSLGGTREQYF. Here the CDR3 DNA reads TGTGCCAGCAGTTTAGGGGGGACCCGCGAGCAGTACTTC.